The 5 T cell receptor beta chains below come from one sample, sequenced in a study of Graves' ophthalmopathy and Graves' hyperthyroidism. As the template, RNA transcripts were used to amplify TCR beta CDR3 regions. HTBI-primed first-round RT-PCR preceded second-round multiplex PCR. Each CDR3 protein gets one entry after TCRdb re-called the multiplex PCR reads with MiXCR. The table has hundreds of thousands of distinct CDR3 sequences, 22% seen once. What was sequenced was peripheral blood. The receptors were sampled from a woman aged 18-29 years with stable Graves' hyperthyroidism. Some clones in this sample may be carry-over from other donors' samples.

This clonotype was counted ten times or more. The rearrangement links TRBV27 to TRBJ2-7, with 9 bases identical to TRBD1. Germline V lookup: CDR1 MNHEY, CDR2 SMNVEV (reference sequence). The CDR3 length is 16 residues. V lost 5 bases, J lost 4 bases, and 12 bases stayed unmatched. The CDR3 nucleotides are TGTGCCAGCAGTCCCCCCCCGGGACAGGGCGTATACGAGCAGTACTTC. Translation: CASSPPPGQGVYEQYF.

The chain is built from TRBV19 and TRBJ1-5, with unresolved D. In germline, CDR1 is LNHDA, CDR2 SQIVND (reference sequence). Between the trimmed V and J ends, which lost 3 bases and 0 bases, there was a span of 9 bases. The CDR3 sequence is 15 residues long. In nucleotides, the CDR3 is TGTGCCAGTAGTATCACCCGGGCTAGCAATCAGCCCCAGCATTTT. Translated: CASSITRASNQPQHF.

This clonotype was detected many times. The rearrangement uses TRBV6-1 and TRBJ1-3; D gene unclear. The V and J ends lost 5 bases and 3 bases respectively, with 14 bases between them. Germline V gene lookup returns CDR1 MNHNS and CDR2 SASEGT. The CDR3 spans 15 residues. CDR3 loop: CASSPHPGFGNTIYF. CDR3 nucleotides: TGTGCCAGCAGTCCTCATCCCGGGTTTGGAAACACCATATATTTT.

This clonotype was seen ten or more times. The chain couples TRBV20-1 to TRBJ2-5; 7 positions match TRBD2. The J segment lost 5 bases and the V segment lost 7 bases, leaving 7 bases of the junction unmatched. The CDR3 covers 12 residues. Germline V gives CDR1 DFQATT, CDR2 SNEGSKA (reference sequence). As DNA, the CDR3 is TGCAGTGTGGAGGCGGGAGAGGAGACCCAGTACTTC. It codes for CSVEAGEETQYF.

This clonotype was counted only a few times. A read error may account for a junction end that differs from germline. This rearrangement joins TRBV20-1 to TRBJ2-7; D gene ambiguous. The CDR3 has 12 residues. In germline, CDR1 is DFQATT, CDR2 SNEGSKA (reference sequence). The chain's CDR3 is CSARVSPYEQCF. DNA of the CDR3: TGCAGTGCTAGAGTCAGCCCCTACGAGCAGTGCTTC.